Below, 23 T cell receptor beta chains from the same sample are listed, as sequenced in a study of T cells in Graves' hyperthyroidism and ophthalmopathy. The investigators amplified TCR beta CDR3 regions from RNA transcripts. The HTBI primer set was used in a first-round RT-PCR of the TCR CDR3. TCRdb called the multiplex PCR reads again in MiXCR, with one record for every CDR3 protein. The repertoire holds about 210,000 distinct CDR3 sequences, around 19% seen once, with about 48% in the top ten. The specimen was blood. The receptors originated from a man in his forties or fifties with Graves' hyperthyroidism.

The sample holds many counts of this clonotype. The genes are TRBV7-6 and TRBJ2-5; TRBD1 might be the D (5 bases). The CDR3 is 16 residues long. V gave up 0 bases and J gave up 5 bases, with 16 bases separating them. Germline values: CDR1 SGHVS, CDR2 FNYEAQ. The CDR3 protein is CASSLAFGQSGETQYF. CDR3 DNA: TGTGCCAGCAGCTTAGCCTTTGGACAAAGTGGGGAGACCCAGTACTTC.

This clonotype was detected ten times or more. The chain recombines TRBV28 with TRBJ1-3, with D possibly matching TRBD1 (5 bases). The V end lost 7 bases, the J end lost 0 bases, and 13 bases lay between the germline ends. Germline CDR1 and CDR2: MDHEN and SYDVKM. This CDR3 spans 15 amino acids. Here the CDR3 reads CASKSGASSGNTIYF. The CDR3 DNA reads as TGTGCCAGCAAGTCTGGGGCGAGCTCTGGAAACACCATATATTTT.

This clonotype has just a few counts. The CDR3, as DNA: TGTGCCAGCAGTTACGCTAAGGGGGGCAATCAGCCCCAGCATTTT. As protein: CASSYAKGGNQPQHF. The V call is TRBV6-6, the J call TRBJ1-5, with D possibly matching TRBD1 (6 bases). CDR3 length: 15 residues. From germline, CDR1 is MNHNY and CDR2 SVGAGI (reference sequence). V lost 2 bases and J 2 bases, leaving 10 bases between the germline ends.

This clonotype was counted ten times or more. The J gene is TRBJ1-5, the V gene TRBV10-1; no definite D call. This CDR3 contains 14 residues. With 2 bases removed from V and 6 bases from J, the gap between germline ends came to 11 bases. Germline-derived CDR1 and CDR2 are WNHNN and SYGVQD (reference sequence). The DNA for the CDR3 is TGCGCCAGCAGTGAGATCGGGCATGGTCAGCCCCAGCATTTT. Protein: CASSEIGHGQPQHF.

This clonotype has a count of ten or more. The chain couples TRBV20-1 to TRBJ2-1; 8 bases map to TRBD1. Looked up from germline, CDR1 is DFQATT and CDR2 is SNEGSKA (reference sequence). The ends lost 8 bases at V and 5 bases at J; junction bases unmatched: 8. The CDR3 length is 13 residues. The CDR3 region has the DNA TGCAGTCCCCAGGGGGCTTCGGACAATGAGCAGTTCTTC. Its translation is CSPQGASDNEQFF.

The chain is built from TRBV19 and TRBJ2-2; 8 bases are a match to TRBD1. V was pared by 5 bases and J by 5 bases, with 7 bases of the junction left unmatched. The CDR3 runs to 15 residues. The germline V gene encodes CDR1 LNHDA and CDR2 SQIVND (reference sequence). CDR3 DNA: TGTGCCAGTAGTGTCGACAGGGGTCGAACCGGGGAGCTGTTTTTT. Its protein product is CASSVDRGRTGELFF.

This clonotype was detected ten times or more. The chain carries TRBV3-1 and TRBJ2-1; D could derive from TRBD1 or TRBD2 (6 bases each). The CDR3 is 15 residues long. The germline V gene encodes CDR1 LGHDT and CDR2 YNNKEL (reference sequence). V gave up 4 bases and J gave up 9 bases, with 19 bases separating them. CDR3 residues: CASSRGTHGSGEQFF. The CDR3 DNA is TGTGCCAGCAGCCGCGGGACACACGGTAGTGGTGAGCAGTTCTTC.

This clonotype was found many times. The CDR3 is CASSVVEGNEQFF. The CDR3 DNA sequence: TGTGCCAGCAGCGTAGTGGAGGGTAATGAGCAGTTCTTC. The chain couples TRBV9 to TRBJ2-1; D may be TRBD2 (6 bases). Germline V gives CDR1 SGDLS, CDR2 YYNGEE. CDR3 size: 13 residues. V dropped 0 bases and J dropped 7 bases, with 8 bases sitting between them.

The table lists this clonotype with many counts. The V gene is TRBV9, the J gene TRBJ1-2; 7 bases fit TRBD1. Germline assignment: CDR1 SGDLS and CDR2 YYNGEE. This CDR3 contains 14 residues. V shed 3 bases, J shed 2 bases, and the junction held 4 bases outside the gene matches. Here the CDR3 reads CASSDGTENYGYTF. The CDR3 region has the DNA TGTGCCAGCAGCGACGGGACAGAGAACTATGGCTACACCTTC.

This clonotype was recorded at least ten times. CDR3 nucleotides: TGTGCCAGCAGTCCTCCGACTAGCGGGGGAGACGAGCAGTACTTC. Translated: CASSPPTSGGDEQYF. The chain recombines TRBV27 with TRBJ2-7; 12 bases map to TRBD2. Trimming cost V 5 bases and J 5 bases; bases outside gene matches: 7. This CDR3 has 15 amino acids. Germline V lookup: CDR1 MNHEY, CDR2 SMNVEV (reference sequence).

Regarding this clonotype: This may be a read error, as it is one base from a much larger clone. The rearrangement joins TRBV29-1 to TRBJ2-7; 7 nucleotides line up with TRBD2. This CDR3 has 15 residues. Germline values: CDR1 SQVTM, CDR2 ANQGSEA. The CDR3 region has the DNA TGCAGCATTGAAGATCGGGGAGGGAGCTCCTACGAGCAGTACTTC. Translated: CSIEDRGGSSYEQYF.

This clonotype appeared many times. The chain joins TRBV28 to TRBJ2-7; D might be TRBD2 (6 bases). The germline CDR1 and CDR2 sequences are MDHEN and SYDVKM. CDR3 length: 13 amino acids. V lost 7 bases to trimming and J lost 2 bases, with 12 bases between them. CDR3 residues: CASTPGTPYEQYF. The DNA for the CDR3 is TGTGCCAGCACCCCCGGGACTCCCTACGAGCAGTACTTC.

With respect to this clonotype: It may be a read error: a sequence one base away is much more abundant. The rearrangement joins TRBV28 to TRBJ2-7; the match to TRBD1 covers 8 bases. There are 13 residues in the CDR3. Germline CDR1 reads MDHEN; CDR2 reads SYDVKM. The CDR3 region is CASTVGQGYGQYF. The DNA of the CDR3 is TGTGCCAGCACCGTTGGACAGGGATACGGGCAGTACTTC.

The sample holds many counts of this clonotype. The gene calls are TRBV5-1 and TRBJ2-3, with D possibly being TRBD2 (5 bases). The CDR3 has 13 amino acids. V lost 4 bases and J lost 1, with 7 bases in between. Germline V gives CDR1 SGHRS, CDR2 YFSETQ. Here the CDR3 DNA reads TGCGCCAGCAGCGTGGAGGGCACAGATACGCAGTATTTT. Its protein is CASSVEGTDTQYF. Variable domain in full (rest from reference TRBV5-1 and TRBJ2-3): KAGVTQTPRYLIKTRGQQVTLSCSPISGHRSVSWYQQTPGQGLQFLFEYFSETQRNKGNFPGRFSGRQFSNSRSEMNVSTLELGDSALYLCASSVEGTDTQYFGPGTRLTVL.

There are many counts of this clonotype. The J gene is TRBJ1-2, the V gene TRBV6-1; 7 positions match TRBD1. There are 13 residues in the CDR3. The ends lost 6 bases at V and 0 bases at J; junction bases unmatched: 1. Germline values: CDR1 MNHNS, CDR2 SASEGT. Here the CDR3 reads CASRQGTNYGYTF. As DNA, the CDR3 is TGTGCCAGCAGACAGGGGACTAACTATGGCTACACCTTC.

This clonotype was recorded a few times. This rearrangement joins TRBV6-1 to TRBJ1-2; D might be TRBD1 (5 bases). From germline, CDR1 is MNHNS and CDR2 SASEGT. V lost 10 bases to trimming and J lost 8 bases, with 17 bases between them. The CDR3 is 12 amino acids. The CDR3 DNA is TGTGCCACCTGCCGCGGCCAGGGAGGCTACACCTTC. Encoded protein: CATCRGQGGYTF.

Many counts were recorded for this clonotype. This chain joins TRBV7-2 and TRBJ2-7; D might be TRBD2 (6 bases). V lost 5 bases and J lost 1, with 15 bases in between. Germline loops: CDR1 SGHTA, CDR2 FQGNSA. The CDR3 has 15 residues. CDR3 sequence (DNA): TGTGCCAGCAGCATACGGTGGGGGGATTCCTACGAGCAGTACTTC. This gives the protein CASSIRWGDSYEQYF.

The rearrangement uses TRBV28 and TRBJ2-2; unclear D gene. Per the germline V gene, CDR1 is MDHEN and CDR2 is SYDVKM. This CDR3 has 13 amino acids. V lost 3 bases, J lost 6 bases, and 8 bases lay in between. The CDR3 reads CASSFWKAGELFF. CDR3 DNA sequence: TGTGCCAGCAGTTTTTGGAAGGCCGGGGAGCTGTTTTTT.

CDR3 in amino acids: CSVESGQAEKLFF. For the CDR3, the DNA is TGCAGCGTTGAATCAGGACAGGCTGAAAAACTGTTTTTT. This chain links TRBV29-1 with TRBJ1-4; TRBD1 matches 7 bases. The CDR3 extends over 13 amino acids. Germline V gives CDR1 SQVTM, CDR2 ANQGSEA. V was pared by 2 bases and J by 7 bases, with 4 bases of the junction left unmatched.

At least ten counts were recorded for this clonotype. This chain uses TRBV20-1 with TRBJ1-5; 9 bases line up with TRBD1. CDR1 and CDR2 (germline): DFQATT, SNEGSKA (reference sequence). CDR3 length equals 19 residues. V trimming: 0 bases; J trimming: 0 bases; junction bases outside the gene matches: 12. The CDR3 sequence: CSARDPGTGNLYSNQPQHF. The CDR3 nucleotides read TGCAGTGCTAGAGACCCCGGGACAGGGAACCTTTATAGCAATCAGCCCCAGCATTTT.

The chain couples TRBV28 to TRBJ2-3, with D hard to call. Germline-derived CDR1 and CDR2 are MDHEN and SYDVKM. This CDR3 has 15 residues. The V and J ends lost 6 bases and 1 base respectively, with 14 bases between them. The CDR3 region is CASSQTPAGTDTQYF. The CDR3 nucleotides are TGTGCCAGCAGCCAAACCCCGGCGGGCACAGATACGCAGTATTTT.

Notes on this clonotype: It may be a read error: a sequence one base away is much more abundant. The rearrangement uses TRBV20-1 and TRBJ2-1; 7 bases map to TRBD1. The CDR3 is 14 amino acids. V gave up 3 bases and J gave up 1 base; unmatched junction bases: 3. Germline V CDR1 and CDR2: DFQATT, SNEGSKA (reference sequence). The CDR3 sequence: CSARARGSYNEQFF. In DNA, the CDR3 is TGCAGTGCTAGGGCCAGGGGGTCCTACAATGAGCAGTTCTTC.

This clonotype was counted many times. V gene TRBV7-2 combines with J gene TRBJ2-7, with D perhaps matching TRBD1 (7 bases). Trimming pared 4 bases from V and 3 bases from J, leaving 13 bases between. Germline lookup yields CDR1 SGHTA and CDR2 FQGNSA. The CDR3 consists of 14 residues. As DNA, the CDR3 is TGTGCCAGCAGCTCCCGACAGGGACTCTACGAGCAGTACTTC. Protein product: CASSSRQGLYEQYF.